The 25 T cell receptor beta chains in this list originate from one sample, sequenced in a study of T cells in localized non-small cell lung cancer. Sequencing was performed with immunoSEQ multiplex PCR; in TCRdb, only in-frame clones are kept and a portion is missing. The repertoire holds approximately 28,000 clones, 88% seen once, with roughly 13% in the top ten. This specimen was peripheral blood, taken before any cancer treatment. The receptors stem from a female donor of 60 years or more with stage II squamous cell lung carcinoma.

As DNA, the CDR3 is TGTGCCAGCAGCTTCCAGGGAAAAGAGACCCAGTACTTC. Its protein is CASSFQGKETQYF. This chain links TRBV5-4 with TRBJ2-5; D perhaps matches TRBD1 (5 bases). Trimming took off 2 bases at V and 3 bases at J, with 8 bases between the two ends. This CDR3 is built from 13 residues. Germline assignment: CDR1 SGHNT and CDR2 YYREEE (reference sequence).

V usage is TRBV30 and J usage is TRBJ2-7; D unresolved. The germline V gene encodes CDR1 GTSNPN and CDR2 SVGIG (reference sequence). This CDR3 contains 12 residues. The V and J ends lost 2 bases and 2 bases respectively, with 7 bases between them. The CDR3 protein is CAWSISTYEQYF. The CDR3 DNA reads TGTGCCTGGAGTATTTCGACCTACGAGCAGTACTTC. Filled out from reference TRBV30 and TRBJ2-7, the complete variable domain reads SQTIHQWPATLVQPVGSPLSLECTVEGTSNPNLYWYRQAAGRGLQLLFYSVGIGQISSEVPQNLSASRPQDRQFILSSKKLLLSDSGFYLCAWSISTYEQYFGPGTRLTVT.

This clone was detected a few times. The J gene is TRBJ1-1, the V gene TRBV2; tentative D call: TRBD1 (5 bases). This CDR3 region has 15 residues. Trimming stripped 6 bases from V and 0 bases from J, with 14 bases between. Germline lookup yields CDR1 SNHLY and CDR2 FYNNEI. The CDR3 region is CASSELGTVNTEAFF. CDR3 DNA: TGTGCCAGCAGCGAACTCGGGACGGTGAACACTGAAGCTTTCTTT.

CDR3 DNA sequence: TGTGCCAGCAGCCTATCATCAGGGGAGGCAGATACGCAGTATTTT. Protein: CASSLSSGEADTQYF. V gene TRBV16 combines with J gene TRBJ2-3, with D perhaps TRBD1 or TRBD2 (6 bases each). Trimming cost V 4 bases and J 4 bases, with 15 bases left between them. The length of the CDR3 is 15 residues. The germline CDR1 and CDR2 sequences are KGHSY and FQNENV.

V usage is TRBV7-2 and J usage is TRBJ2-4, with 9 positions matching TRBD1. This CDR3 has 16 amino acids. Germline CDR1 reads SGHTA; CDR2 reads FQGNSA. Trimming removed 7 bases from V and 6 bases from J; junction bases left unmatched: 13. The CDR3 spells CASTTGGGRLGNIQYF. The CDR3 coding sequence is TGTGCCAGCACCACAGGGGGCGGGCGGCTAGGAAACATTCAGTACTTC.

This chain connects TRBV7-7 to TRBJ2-5; 8 nucleotides line up with TRBD2. V lost 1 base and J lost 5; bases outside the gene matches: 6. This CDR3 is built from 15 residues. In germline, CDR1 is SSHAT, CDR2 FNYEAQ (reference sequence). CDR3 bases: TGTGCCAGCAGCTTAGACGGACTAGCAAGGGAGACCCAGTACTTC. Protein product: CASSLDGLARETQYF.

This rearrangement joins TRBV7-6 to TRBJ1-1; D is unresolved. Germline V gives CDR1 SGHVS, CDR2 FNYEAQ. V gave up 1 base and J gave up 2 bases, with 8 bases separating them. The CDR3 is 14 amino acids. CDR3 protein: CASSLGLGNTEAFF. CDR3 coding DNA: TGTGCCAGCAGCTTAGGTCTTGGTAACACTGAAGCTTTCTTT. The full variable domain, its missing parts supplied by reference TRBV7-6 and TRBJ1-1, is GAGVSQSPRYKVTKRGQDVALRCDPISGHVSLYWYRQALGQGPEFLTYFNYEAQQDKSGLPNDRFSAERPEGSISTLTIQRTEQRDSAMYRCASSLGLGNTEAFFGQGTRLTVV.

The rearrangement joins TRBV27 to TRBJ2-1; no clear D gene. V lost 0 bases to trimming and J lost 3 bases, with 0 bases between them. The germline V gene has CDR1 MNHEY and CDR2 SMNVEV (reference sequence). CDR3 length: 12 amino acids. The CDR3 coding sequence is TGTGCCAGCAGTTTATCCTACAATGAGCAGTTCTTC. Translating it yields CASSLSYNEQFF.

This clone occurred once. The chain links TRBV10-3 to TRBJ2-3, with a tentative D call TRBD2 (5 bases). The CDR3 runs to 12 residues. CDR1 is ENHRY, CDR2 SYGVKD, per germline. Trimming took off 3 bases at V and 5 bases at J, with 6 bases between the two ends. The CDR3 spells CAISDEGDTQYF. CDR3 DNA: TGTGCCATCAGTGACGAGGGAGATACGCAGTATTTT.

The V and J genes are TRBV23-1 and TRBJ1-5, with 8 bases that match TRBD1. TRBV23-1 is sorted into the ORF group, with uncertain function. The V gene end was trimmed by 1 base and the J gene end by 2 bases; junction bases not matched to a gene: 10. CDR3 length: 18 residues. CDR3 residues: CASSQFIRDRRGNQPQHF. The CDR3 region has the DNA TGCGCCAGCAGTCAATTCATTAGGGACAGGAGAGGCAATCAGCCCCAGCATTTT.

CDR3 sequence: CASSISQMERPGELFF. The CDR3 nucleotides read TGTGCCAGTAGTATATCCCAAATGGAGCGTCCCGGGGAGCTGTTTTTT. The chain is built from TRBV19 and TRBJ2-2, with unresolved D. The CDR3 runs to 16 residues. V lost 2 bases, J lost 6 bases, and 16 bases lay in between. Germline assignment: CDR1 LNHDA and CDR2 SQIVND (reference sequence).

The CDR3 sequence is CASSLPGLPDTQYF. The CDR3 coding sequence is TGTGCCAGTAGTTTACCGGGACTCCCTGATACGCAGTATTTT. The chain joins TRBV19 to TRBJ2-3, with D possibly being TRBD2 (6 bases). The CDR3 runs 14 residues. V was shortened by 5 bases and J by 6 bases, with 15 bases between the two germline ends. Germline lookup yields CDR1 LNHDA and CDR2 SQIVND (reference sequence).

Points on this clone: Other DNA sequences within the sample encode an identical CDR3. The rearrangement links TRBV7-9 to TRBJ1-6; 7 bases agree with TRBD1. With 4 bases clipped from V and 9 bases from J, the junction kept 6 bases outside the gene matches. This CDR3 comprises 14 residues. Germline V CDR1 and CDR2: SEHNR, FQNEAQ (reference sequence). CDR3: CASSSQTGFSPLHF. Written as DNA, the CDR3 is TGTGCCAGCAGCTCCCAGACAGGGTTTTCACCCCTCCACTTT.

The chain is built from TRBV30 and TRBJ2-5; D call uncertain. This CDR3 spans 10 amino acids. Germline CDR1 reads GTSNPN; CDR2 reads SVGIG (reference sequence). Trimming removed 5 bases from V and 3 bases from J, with 4 bases in between. CDR3 sequence: CAWGKETQYF. For the CDR3, the DNA is TGTGCCTGGGGTAAAGAGACCCAGTACTTC.

The CDR3 sequence is CASSIYRDGSYEQYF. CDR3 coding DNA: TGTGCCAGTAGTATATACCGGGACGGCTCCTACGAGCAGTACTTC. The rearrangement links TRBV19 to TRBJ2-7, with D perhaps being TRBD1 or TRBD2 (5 bases each). The CDR3 consists of 15 residues. Deletions cut 2 bases from V and 0 bases from J, with 11 bases between. Germline CDR1 is LNHDA and CDR2 is SQIVND (reference sequence).

The gene calls are TRBV15 and TRBJ1-5; the D is unclear. The CDR3 runs to 16 residues. The ends were cut back, 0 bases at V and 3 bases at J, with 12 bases in the middle. Germline V gives CDR1 LNHNV, CDR2 YYDKDF (reference sequence). CDR3 amino acids: CATSRDGRVDNQPQHF. The CDR3 nucleotides are TGTGCCACCAGCAGAGATGGGAGGGTTGACAATCAGCCCCAGCATTTT.

The chain uses TRBV29-1 and TRBJ2-5, with D perhaps matching TRBD2 (5 bases). The CDR3 has 13 residues. CDR1 and CDR2 (germline): SQVTM, ANQGSEA. Trimming shortened V by 3 bases and J by 4 bases, and 12 bases separated the two germline ends. For the CDR3, the DNA is TGCAGCGTTGACGGCGGGTCGGGAGAGACCCAGTACTTC. Protein sequence: CSVDGGSGETQYF.

The chain couples TRBV11-2 to TRBJ2-5; 8 bases line up with TRBD1. J lost 7 bases, V lost 6 bases, and 13 bases had no gene match. This CDR3 contains 15 residues. Germline V gene lookup returns CDR1 SGHAT and CDR2 FQNNGV. The CDR3, as DNA: TGTGCCAGCAGATCAGGGACCGGACAGGGAGGGACCCAGTACTTC. Its translation: CASRSGTGQGGTQYF.

The chain employs TRBV9 and TRBJ2-7, with D possibly called TRBD1 or TRBD2 (5 bases each). Germline V CDR1 and CDR2: SGDLS, YYNGEE. V dropped 0 bases and J dropped 5 bases, with 15 bases sitting between them. The CDR3 contains 15 residues. This chain's CDR3 is CASSVGGANPNEQYF. The CDR3 region has the DNA TGTGCCAGCAGCGTAGGAGGGGCGAATCCCAACGAGCAGTACTTC.

The chain joins TRBV28 to TRBJ2-5; D may be TRBD1 (6 bases). V was shortened by 7 bases and J by 5 bases, with 14 bases between the two germline ends. Germline CDR1 and CDR2: MDHEN and SYDVKM. The CDR3 has 13 residues. As DNA, the CDR3 is TGTGCCAGCAAACTACAGGGCTGGGAGACCCAGTACTTC. Its protein product is CASKLQGWETQYF.

This chain connects TRBV6-5 to TRBJ2-2; D is ambiguous. This CDR3 has 13 residues. Trimming removed 2 bases from V and 6 bases from J, with 7 bases in between. The germline gives CDR1 MNHEY, CDR2 SVGAGI. The CDR3 sequence: CASSYETSGELFF. Here the CDR3 DNA reads TGTGCCAGCAGTTACGAAACCTCCGGGGAGCTGTTTTTT.

This chain uses TRBV28 with TRBJ2-1; TRBD2 aligns across 8 bases. Germline values: CDR1 MDHEN, CDR2 SYDVKM. The CDR3 runs to 14 residues. Trimming removed 7 bases from V and 4 bases from J; junction bases left unmatched: 6. The CDR3 sequence: CASKGGGTYNEQFF. CDR3 nucleotides: TGTGCCAGCAAAGGCGGGGGGACGTACAATGAGCAGTTCTTC.

This chain connects TRBV11-3 to TRBJ2-1, with 9 nucleotides matching TRBD2. The CDR3 extends over 16 amino acids. Germline V gene lookup returns CDR1 SGHNT and CDR2 YENEEA. V was pared by 2 bases and J by 4 bases, with 6 bases of the junction left unmatched. The CDR3 here is CASSLRAGGPYNEQFF. CDR3 sequence (DNA): TGTGCCAGCAGCTTAAGAGCGGGAGGCCCTTACAATGAGCAGTTCTTC.

This clone was observed a few times. The chain couples TRBV7-2 to TRBJ2-1; D not certain. The germline CDR1 and CDR2 sequences are SGHTA and FQGNSA. V was cut by 5 bases and J by 6 bases, with 8 bases left in between. This CDR3 has 12 residues. CDR3 sequence reads: CASSPVSNEQFF. The CDR3, as DNA: TGTGCCAGCAGCCCCGTTTCCAATGAGCAGTTCTTC. Drawing the rest from reference TRBV7-2 and TRBJ2-1, the complete variable domain is GAGVSQSPSNKVTEKGKDVELRCDPISGHTALYWYRQSLGQGLEFLIYFQGNSAPDKSGLPSDRFSAERTGGSVSTLTIQRTQQEDSAVYLCASSPVSNEQFFGPGTRLTVL.

This clone was recorded only once. The chain joins TRBV2 to TRBJ2-1, with TRBD1 matching 9 bases. Germline loops: CDR1 SNHLY, CDR2 FYNNEI. Trimming took 4 bases from V and 6 from J; bases not matched to a gene: 10. The CDR3 loop spans 16 amino acids. CDR3 sequence reads: CASSGPRTGVRNEQFF. The CDR3 nucleotides are TGTGCCAGCAGTGGACCCCGGACAGGGGTACGCAATGAGCAGTTCTTC.